The text below deals with one T cell receptor (beta chain). No antigen is known for it. The entry originates in a study of identifying expanded T cells in peripheral blood. Findings of the study overall: Differentially abundant clones: 1 to 1.5 between replicates, 15 to 17 at roughly 13 days, less than 25 at four. Variance in clone template counts between approximately 2-week samples significantly increased with total template count across all healthy donors.

No infections or other immune events were documented during collection. Sequencing was performed with immunoSEQ multiplex PCR; in TCRdb, only in-frame clones are kept and a portion is missing. The sample carries approximately 100,000 clones, about 88% recorded once. The CDR3 consists of 14 residues. V was cut by 5 bases and J by 2 bases, with 12 bases left in between. From germline, CDR1 is MNHEY and CDR2 SVGAGI. The chain uses TRBV6-5 and TRBJ1-1; possible D gene TRBD1, 6 bases. The sample consisted of blood. The source is a person between 18 and 75 years old in good health. The CDR3 DNA reads as TGTGCCAGCAGTCGGACAGATCCTAACACTGAAGCTTTCTTT. Translating it yields CASSRTDPNTEAFF.